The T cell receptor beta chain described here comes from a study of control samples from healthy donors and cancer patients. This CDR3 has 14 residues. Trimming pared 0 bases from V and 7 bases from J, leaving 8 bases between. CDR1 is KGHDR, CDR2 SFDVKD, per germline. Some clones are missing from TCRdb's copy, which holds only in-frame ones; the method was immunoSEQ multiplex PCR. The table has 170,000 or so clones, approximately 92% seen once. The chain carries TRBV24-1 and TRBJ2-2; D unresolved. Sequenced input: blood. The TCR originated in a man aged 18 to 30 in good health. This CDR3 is CATSDLGSGGELFF. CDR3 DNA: TGTGCCACCAGTGATTTGGGGTCCGGCGGGGAGCTGTTTTTT.